This entry lists 8 T cell receptor beta chains sequenced from one sample in a study of HIV-infected patients and healthy controls. cDNA was made from roughly 500 ng RNA using alpha and beta constant primers. Separate chain-specific third strand synthesis with multiplexing indices produced the alpha and beta libraries. Each CDR3 protein gets one entry after TCRdb re-called the 5' RACE reads with MiXCR. Among about 18,000 distinct CDR3 sequences listed, approximately 8.3% were seen once. All unsorted peripheral T cells were captured because whole blood was used without fractionation. The source material was blood. These receptors originate from an adult in good health.

This clonotype is medium-sized (0.01 to 0.1%) within its sample. This chain joins TRBV4-1 and TRBJ2-7; TRBD1 aligns across 9 bases. Germline V gene sequence: CDR1 MGHRA, CDR2 YSYEKL. The CDR3 has 15 amino acids. The V gene end was trimmed by 2 bases and the J gene end by 5 bases; junction bases not matched to a gene: 7. The CDR3 DNA sequence: TGCGCCAGCAGCCAAAGTGGGACAGGGTTTAACGAGCAGTACTTC. This encodes CASSQSGTGFNEQYF.

The genes are TRBV28 and TRBJ2-1; no reliable D call. CDR3 length equals 14 residues. The germline V and J ends were trimmed by 5 bases and 4 bases, with 12 bases remaining between them. CDR1 MDHEN and CDR2 SYDVKM come from the germline V gene. Written as DNA, the CDR3 is TGTGCCAGCAGTGAGACTCTGGGATACAATGAGCAGTTCTTC. It is translated as CASSETLGYNEQFF.

The chain recombines TRBV20-1 with TRBJ2-7, with 8 bases matching TRBD2. Germline CDR1 is DFQATT and CDR2 is SNEGSKA (reference sequence). Germline trimming cut 0 bases from V and 5 bases from J; bases unmatched to any gene: 9. The CDR3 has 15 amino acids. In DNA form, the CDR3 reads TGCAGTGCTAGAGATACCAGCGGGAGCGATGACGAGCAGTACTTC. Encoded protein: CSARDTSGSDDEQYF.

Only a few counts were recorded for this clonotype. This chain links TRBV29-1 with TRBJ2-6, with 8 bases lining up with TRBD1. The V segment lost 7 bases and the J segment 13 bases; nucleotides outside the gene matches: 6. CDR3 length equals 11 residues. Germline CDR1 reads SQVTM; CDR2 reads ANQGSEA. The CDR3 protein is CSAGTGEVLTF. CDR3 bases: TGCAGCGCAGGGACAGGCGAAGTCCTGACTTTC.

In its sample, this clonotype is medium-sized (0.01 to 0.1%). This rearrangement joins TRBV7-2 to TRBJ2-5; 8 bases match TRBD2. V shed 1 base and J 2 bases; nucleotides not matched to a gene: 3. The CDR3 runs 15 residues. Looked up from germline, CDR1 is SGHTA and CDR2 is FQGNSA. In nucleotides, the CDR3 is TGTGCCAGCAGCTTAGGGACTAGCCGTCAAGAGACCCAGTACTTC. This codes for CASSLGTSRQETQYF.

This clonotype was seen many times. This chain uses TRBV12-3 or TRBV12-4 with TRBJ2-7, with a possible D match to TRBD1 (6 bases). The V and J ends lost 6 bases and 4 bases respectively, with 19 bases between them. The CDR3 has 15 amino acids. CDR3 sequence: CASRHPQGTRYEQYF. The CDR3 nucleotides are TGTGCCAGCAGACACCCACAGGGAACGAGGTACGAGCAGTACTTC.

This clonotype was seen a few times. The V call is TRBV11-2, the J call TRBJ2-6; D is undetermined. The V end was cut by 3 bases, the J end by 3 bases, with 12 bases between. This CDR3 is built from 16 residues. Germline V gene lookup returns CDR1 SGHAT and CDR2 FQNNGV. This CDR3 is CASSFSGPVGANVLTF. The CDR3 DNA reads as TGTGCCAGCAGCTTCTCCGGGCCGGTTGGGGCCAACGTCCTGACTTTC.

Only a few counts were recorded for this clonotype. This sequence joins TRBV20-1 and TRBJ1-1, with D uncertain. CDR1 DFQATT and CDR2 SNEGSKA come from the germline V gene (reference sequence). The CDR3 has 12 residues. The V end was cut by 4 bases, the J end by 0 bases, with 6 bases between. The CDR3 sequence is CSAIRMNTEAFF. CDR3 coding DNA: TGCAGTGCTATTAGGATGAACACTGAAGCTTTCTTT.